This TCR beta chain was sequenced for a study of monozygotic twins with inflammatory bowel disease. Germline V gene sequence: CDR1 SGHAT, CDR2 FQNNGV. The CDR3 runs to 15 residues. No DNA is given; TCRdb re-called the 5' RACE reads and lists each CDR3 protein once. The sample table sets out approximately 160,000 distinct CDR3 sequences. The sequencing input was blood. The clonotype comes from a human donor with ulcerative colitis or Crohn's disease, or a healthy co-twin of an affected twin (not recorded which). V gene TRBV11-2 combines with J gene TRBJ1-2; TCRdb calls TRBD1, which cannot be checked without DNA. CDR3: CASSVRPGWNYGYTF.